The next 25 T cell receptor beta chains were all read from a single sample in a study of T cell repertoires in cytomegalovirus infection. TCRdb re-called the reads with MiXCR, one entry per CDR3 protein. The profile shows about half a million distinct CDR3 sequences, about 33% of them singletons. Their cognate antigens are unknown. The input for sequencing was cultured PBMCs, taken from culture after CMV antigen stimulation. Receptors originate from a human donor in good health (CMV status not recorded). Some clones in this sample may be carry-over from other donors' samples.

The genes are TRBV7-8 and TRBJ2-7; possible D gene TRBD2, 6 bases. CDR1 and CDR2 from the germline V gene are SGHVS and FQNEAQ. The V and J ends lost 6 bases and 5 bases respectively, with 14 bases between them. CDR3 length: 13 amino acids. The CDR3 DNA is TGTGCCAGCAGGACTAGTGTGGGCGACGAGCAGTACTTC. Its translation: CASRTSVGDEQYF.

The chain carries TRBV7-4 and TRBJ2-1; 9 nucleotides line up with TRBD2. The CDR3 covers 16 residues. Germline lookup yields CDR1 SGHVT and CDR2 SQSDAQ. Trimming at V came to 6 bases and at J to 3 bases, leaving 9 bases not matched to a gene. For the CDR3, the DNA is TGTGCCAGCAGATATGCCGGGACTAGCCTCTACAATGAGCAGTTCTTC. Translating gives CASRYAGTSLYNEQFF.

In its sample, this clonotype was seen a few times. V is TRBV6-5 and J is TRBJ1-3; D not certain. Germline V lookup: CDR1 MNHEY, CDR2 SVGAGI. This CDR3 is 15 amino acids long. V dropped 7 bases and J dropped 0 bases, with 13 bases sitting between them. The CDR3 sequence: CASTRGPASGNTIYF. The DNA for the CDR3 is TGTGCCAGCACCCGAGGGCCAGCCTCTGGAAACACCATATATTTT.

This clonotype was picked up many times. V and J are TRBV6-2 or TRBV6-3 and TRBJ1-1, with TRBD1 matching 10 bases. The germline V gene encodes CDR1 MNHEY and CDR2 SVGEGT. This CDR3 spans 14 amino acids. V shed 2 bases and J 3 bases; nucleotides not matched to a gene: 0. This CDR3 is CASSYGQGDTEAFF. In DNA, the CDR3 is TGTGCCAGCAGTTACGGACAGGGGGACACTGAAGCTTTCTTT.

This clonotype was counted only a few times. V gene TRBV7-2 combines with J gene TRBJ2-5, with 11 nucleotides matching TRBD2. From germline, CDR1 is SGHTA and CDR2 FQGNSA. The CDR3 runs to 13 residues. V lost 6 bases to trimming and J lost 10 bases; unmatched junction nucleotides: 7. Written as DNA, the CDR3 is TGTGCCAGCAGGTACACTAGCGGGAGTGGCCAGTACTTC. This codes for CASRYTSGSGQYF.

In regard to this clonotype: The conserved phenylalanine or tryptophan is not found at the CDR3 terminus, so this likely reflects a read error. The limits of the CDR3 on the DNA are not certain, so only TCRdb's listed CDR3 is given. The chain links TRBV4-3 to TRBJ2-1; the D call of TRBD2 is as the table states it, not checked on the DNA. Germline CDR1 and CDR2: LGHNA and YSLEER. The CDR3 region is 14 residues in length, termini included. The CDR3 here is CASSPRLTDNEKLL.

V usage is TRBV7-2 and J usage is TRBJ2-5, with 13 bases lining up with TRBD2. The CDR3 loop spans 16 amino acids. V trimming: 5 bases; J trimming: 4 bases; junction bases outside the gene matches: 7. Germline V CDR1 and CDR2: SGHTA, FQGNSA. The CDR3 sequence: CASSRRTSGSGETQYF. In DNA form, the CDR3 reads TGTGCCAGCAGCCGACGGACTAGCGGGAGTGGAGAGACCCAGTACTTC.

V is TRBV3-1 and J is TRBJ2-2; D gene uncertain. The CDR3 extends over 16 amino acids. The germline CDR1 and CDR2 sequences are LGHDT and YNNKEL (reference sequence). Trimming took 1 base from V and 2 from J, leaving 11 bases between them. CDR3 residues: CASSQVRRINTGELFF. The CDR3 DNA follows: TGTGCCAGCAGCCAAGTAAGGCGGATTAACACCGGGGAGCTGTTTTTT.

The chain carries TRBV24-1 and TRBJ1-2; D unclear. Germline V gives CDR1 KGHDR, CDR2 SFDVKD. This CDR3 has 13 amino acids. V lost 3 bases, J lost 7 bases, and 11 bases lay in between. The CDR3 loop reads CATSDPGLSGYTF. The CDR3 DNA reads TGTGCCACCAGTGATCCCGGGTTGTCTGGCTACACCTTC.

This clonotype was recorded a few times. The rearrangement uses TRBV7-2 and TRBJ2-4, with D hard to call. Germline V gene lookup returns CDR1 SGHTA and CDR2 FQGNSA. The CDR3 is 11 amino acids. Trimming cost V 5 bases and J 6 bases, with 5 bases left between them. As DNA, the CDR3 is TGTGCCAGCAGCAATACAAACATTCAGTACTTC. It is translated as CASSNTNIQYF. Filled out from reference TRBV7-2 and TRBJ2-4, the complete variable domain reads GAGVSQSPSNKVTEKGKDVELRCDPISGHTALYWYRQSLGQGLEFLIYFQGNSAPDKSGLPSDRFSAERTGGSVSTLTIQRTQQEDSAVYLCASSNTNIQYFGAGTRLSVL.

The rearrangement uses TRBV19 and TRBJ2-6; perhaps TRBD1 as D (6 bases). V lost 9 bases and J lost 0, with 12 bases in between. This CDR3 spans 15 amino acids. Germline assignment: CDR1 LNHDA and CDR2 SQIVND (reference sequence). The CDR3 loop reads CASGQILSGANVLTF. Here the CDR3 DNA reads TGTGCCAGCGGACAGATACTCTCTGGGGCCAACGTCCTGACTTTC.

This clonotype has a count of ten or more. The rearrangement uses TRBV7-2 and TRBJ2-5, with D possibly TRBD1 on 5 matching bases. The CDR3 covers 15 residues. Per germline, CDR1 SGHTA and CDR2 FQGNSA. Trimming cost V 4 bases and J 3 bases, with 15 bases left between them. CDR3 nucleotides: TGTGCCAGCAGCTCGTACCTGGGGCGGAAAGAGACCCAGTACTTC. This encodes CASSSYLGRKETQYF.

V gene TRBV6-6 combines with J gene TRBJ2-5, with D tentatively TRBD2 (6 bases). The CDR3 consists of 15 residues. CDR1 and CDR2 (germline): MNHNY, SVGAGI (reference sequence). V lost 6 bases and J lost 1, with 15 bases in between. In DNA form, the CDR3 reads TGTGCCAGCAGCCCGACACTAGCAGCCCAAGAGACCCAGTACTTC. This gives the protein CASSPTLAAQETQYF.

This clonotype was seen a handful of times. This chain connects TRBV6-8 to TRBJ1-3; weak D call: TRBD1 (5 bases). Trimming pared 4 bases from V and 6 bases from J, leaving 13 bases between. The germline V gene has CDR1 MNHGY and CDR2 SAAAGT. The CDR3 runs to 14 residues. Here the CDR3 reads CASSLRTSANTIYF. DNA of the CDR3: TGTGCCAGCAGTTTACGGACAAGCGCAAACACCATATATTTT.

This clonotype appeared many times. This chain uses TRBV6-1 with TRBJ2-7, with 9 bases lining up with TRBD2. The CDR3 sequence is 15 residues long. Per the germline V gene, CDR1 is MNHNS and CDR2 is SASEGT. With V trimmed by 4 bases and J by 0 bases, 4 bases remained unmatched. This CDR3 reads CASSVSTSGSYEQYF. The CDR3 region has the DNA TGTGCCAGCAGTGTCTCGACTAGCGGCTCCTACGAGCAGTACTTC.

At least ten counts were recorded for this clonotype. The chain combines TRBV7-2 with TRBJ2-7; TRBD2 agrees at 7 bases. V gave up 5 bases and J gave up 6 bases; unmatched junction bases: 19. The V gene's germline CDR1 is SGHTA and CDR2 FQGNSA. The CDR3 length is 17 residues. CDR3 DNA: TGTGCCAGCAGCATAGGCCTAGCGTGGGGGAGGGCTGTCGAGCAGTACTTC. This encodes CASSIGLAWGRAVEQYF.

The chain has TRBV7-6 and TRBJ1-5; tentative D call: TRBD1 (5 bases). The germline V and J ends were trimmed by 0 bases and 4 bases, with 13 bases remaining between them. Germline CDR1 is SGHVS and CDR2 is FNYEAQ. The CDR3 covers 16 residues. DNA of the CDR3: TGTGCCAGCAGCTTAGCTGCAGGGCAGTCTAATCAGCCCCAGCATTTT. It is translated as CASSLAAGQSNQPQHF.

CDR3 nucleotide sequence: TGTGCCCTGAGTGGGCAGGGTAATAGGGAAGCTTTCTTT. It encodes CALSGQGNREAFF. The J gene is TRBJ1-1, the V gene TRBV28; weak D call: TRBD1 (5 bases). Germline assignment: CDR1 MDHEN and CDR2 SYDVKM. This CDR3 comprises 13 residues. The ends were cut back, 11 bases at V and 8 bases at J, with 21 bases in the middle.

This clonotype occurred a few times. The J gene is TRBJ2-1, the V gene TRBV24-1, with D possibly being TRBD1 (5 bases). Between the trimmed V and J ends, which lost 4 bases and 7 bases, there was a span of 10 bases. Germline CDR1 and CDR2: KGHDR and SFDVKD. This CDR3 comprises 13 residues. The DNA for the CDR3 is TGTGCCACCAGTGACAGGGCCGTGAATGAGCAGTTCTTC. Translation gives CATSDRAVNEQFF.

The V and J genes are TRBV6-2 or TRBV6-3 and TRBJ2-3; D is perhaps TRBD2 (5 bases). The CDR3 extends over 16 amino acids. Trimming removed 8 bases from V and 2 bases from J, with 20 bases in between. CDR1 and CDR2 from the germline V gene are MNHEY and SVGEGT. This CDR3 reads CASGKGWRVATDTQYF. The CDR3 bases are TGTGCCAGCGGGAAGGGCTGGCGGGTGGCCACAGATACGCAGTATTTT.

V and J are TRBV7-2 and TRBJ2-7; a possible D gene is TRBD2 (5 bases). The CDR3 length is 15 residues. Trimming shortened V by 3 bases and J by 2 bases, and 14 bases separated the two germline ends. CDR1 SGHTA and CDR2 FQGNSA come from the germline V gene. The CDR3 coding sequence is TGTGCCAGCAGCTTTTCGGCGGGCGGTACCTACGAGCAGTACTTC. This gives the protein CASSFSAGGTYEQYF.

This clonotype was detected ten times or more. The V gene is TRBV7-2, the J gene TRBJ2-5, with D possibly being TRBD1 (6 bases). V lost 4 bases and J lost 5, with 11 bases in between. From germline, CDR1 is SGHTA and CDR2 FQGNSA. This CDR3 is built from 13 residues. The CDR3 spells CASSYSRGETQYF. CDR3 DNA: TGTGCCAGCAGCTACTCAAGGGGGGAGACCCAGTACTTC.

This clonotype was seen more than once but under ten times. The chain combines TRBV6-5 with TRBJ2-1; D not certain. This CDR3 has 15 residues. With 4 bases removed from V and 7 bases from J, the gap between germline ends came to 17 bases. Germline assignment: CDR1 MNHEY and CDR2 SVGAGI. Written as DNA, the CDR3 is TGTGCCAGCAGTTCCGACGGACCCGTAGGGAATGAGCAGTTCTTC. Amino acid sequence: CASSSDGPVGNEQFF.

V gene TRBV6-5 combines with J gene TRBJ2-1, with unresolved D. V shed 2 bases and J shed 9 bases, with 11 bases lying between them. The germline CDR1 and CDR2 sequences are MNHEY and SVGAGI. There are 13 residues in the CDR3. The CDR3 DNA reads as TGTGCCAGCAGTTACCTCTTAATCGGTGAGCAGTTCTTC. Translating gives CASSYLLIGEQFF.

This clonotype was seen a handful of times. J is TRBJ1-1 and V is TRBV7-2, with D uncertain. In germline, CDR1 is SGHTA, CDR2 FQGNSA. The CDR3 length is 15 residues. V lost 9 bases and J 1 base, leaving 18 bases between the germline ends. The CDR3 region is CASSLGSGQNTEAFF. CDR3 DNA: TGTGCCAGTTCCCTCGGAAGCGGGCAGAACACTGAAGCTTTCTTT.